This T cell receptor (beta chain) emerged from a study of blood T cells in healthy people across ages. The study drew donors from healthy Caucasian individuals in Russia aged roughly 6 to 90. Each sample gave at least 7 million isolated PBMCs. A second about 7 to 12 cycle PCR used barcoded and J-beta primers. TCRdb reprocessed the 5' RACE reads via MiXCR and lists one record per CDR3 protein. The sample includes 1.8 million or so distinct CDR3 sequences, about two fifths of them seen just once. Overall study findings and caveats: Older individuals had lower TCR beta diversity per million T cells (the decline was roughly linear). Among long-lived donors, naive CD4+ cells were more numerous and diversity higher than in aged donors.

CDR1 is SQVTM, CDR2 ANQGSEA, per germline. Trimming cost V 4 bases and J 2 bases, with 31 bases left between them. The CDR3 loop spans 20 amino acids. A remark on this clonotype: Its antigen is still unknown.

The chain recombines TRBV29-1 with TRBJ2-3; the D gene is possibly TRBD2 (5 bases). Sequenced: blood. The sequence came from a human donor in good health. The CDR3 nucleotides read TGCAGCGTTGTAGGTGCCCGAGGGTTTGTAGATAACGGTAACACAGATACGCAGTATTTT. Protein sequence: CSVVGARGFVDNGNTDTQYF.